The text below deals with one T cell receptor beta chain. The antigen is undetermined. Treatment reported: roughly ten-day PBMC culture with coronavirus spike peptide pools or control peptides (ViraFEST assay). The authors replaced half the medium with fresh IL-2 medium on days 3 and 7. The data are from a study of vaccination and CD4 T cells after COVID-19. Study-wide context: The study enrolled six male and four female convalescents, two of whom were Hispanic. Overlapping spike peptides served as the stimulus for the cells. These peptides came from SARS-CoV-2 and from the common cold coronaviruses HCoV-NL63, HCoV-OC43 and HCoV-229E. Post-vaccine sampling followed dose two by a median around 74 days (range 14 to 241).

Cultured CD4+ T cells had their DNA profiled by the Oncomine TCR Beta short-read assay. TCRdb re-called the PCR reads through MiXCR, storing one row per CDR3 protein. The repertoire has under 30,000 distinct CDR3 sequences, approximately 67% of them found once; the top ten carry less than 25%. The CDR3 consists of 17 residues. Trimming removed 4 bases from V and 5 bases from J; junction bases left unmatched: 14. Germline values: CDR1 KGHDR, CDR2 SFDVKD. The sequences come from CD4+ T cells from blood, cultured in vitro, collected after SARS-CoV-2 vaccination. The sequence was collected from a human donor who received a COVID-19 vaccine. The chain joins TRBV24-1 to TRBJ2-5; TRBD1 matches 8 bases. The CDR3 DNA reads as TGTGCCACCAGTGACTTAGACAGGGGCACATGGGGGGAGACCCAGTACTTC. Amino acid sequence: CATSDLDRGTWGETQYF.